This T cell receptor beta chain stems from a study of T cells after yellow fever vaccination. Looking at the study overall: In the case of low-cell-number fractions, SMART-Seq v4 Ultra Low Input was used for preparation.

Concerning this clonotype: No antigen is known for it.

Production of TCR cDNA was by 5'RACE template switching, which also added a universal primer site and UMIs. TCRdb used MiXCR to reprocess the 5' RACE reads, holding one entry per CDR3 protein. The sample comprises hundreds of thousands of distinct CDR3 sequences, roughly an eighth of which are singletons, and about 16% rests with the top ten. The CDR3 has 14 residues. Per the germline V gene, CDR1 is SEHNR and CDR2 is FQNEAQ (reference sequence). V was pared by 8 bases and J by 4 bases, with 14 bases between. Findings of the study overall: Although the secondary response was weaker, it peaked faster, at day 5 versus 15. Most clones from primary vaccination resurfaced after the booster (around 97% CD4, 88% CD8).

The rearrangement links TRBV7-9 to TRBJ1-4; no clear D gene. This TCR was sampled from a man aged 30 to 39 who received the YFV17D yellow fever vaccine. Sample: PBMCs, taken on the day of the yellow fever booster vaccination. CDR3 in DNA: TGTGCCAGCCGTGCGGACGGGTATAATGAAAAACTGTTTTTT. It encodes CASRADGYNEKLFF.